This TCR beta chain derives from a study of shared clonotypes between healthy human individuals. This clone was detected ten times or more. Germline V gene sequence: CDR1 SGHRS, CDR2 YFSETQ. V was pared by 0 bases and J by 1 base, with 14 bases between. The CDR3 totals 16 residues. Method: immunoSEQ multiplex PCR; TCRdb's copy keeps in-frame clones and lacks some. The table has some 2,000,000 clones, 90% to 95% seen once. The sequence came from a man younger than 30 in good health. The chain carries TRBV5-1 and TRBJ2-7; D is possibly TRBD1 (5 bases). The sequenced sample consisted of naive CD4+ T cells sorted from blood. Indicated subset: CD45RA+ positively selected. The CDR3 spells CASSLEGLLGSYEQYF. Here the CDR3 DNA reads TGCGCCAGCAGCTTGGAGGGGCTCTTAGGGTCCTACGAGCAGTACTTC.